This TCR beta chain was identified during a study of blood T cell repertoires in COVID-19. Study as a whole: Samples came from the United States, Italy and Spain, spanning acute and convalescent COVID-19.

J gave up 10 bases and V 3 bases, and 10 bases lay outside the gene matches. Per germline, CDR1 LGHDT and CDR2 YNNKEL (reference sequence). The CDR3 runs to 14 residues. The sample holds a few counts of this clone. The repertoire was sequenced with immunoSEQ multiplex PCR; TCRdb's copy has only in-frame clones and lacks some. The sample holds hundreds of thousands of clones, around 86% seen once. The sample was PBMCs or T cells enriched from blood (not recorded which). The rearrangement links TRBV3-1 (or the pseudogene TRBV3-2) to TRBJ1-1, with 8 bases that match TRBD1. This sequence originates from a woman aged 50 to 60 who had recovered from COVID-19. The CDR3 DNA is TGTGCCAGCAGCCACTTGACAGGGGATGGGGTAGCTTTCTTT. Protein sequence: CASSHLTGDGVAFF.